The present T cell receptor (beta chain) was sequenced within a study of blood T cell repertoires in COVID-19. Study-wide background: Samples of COVID-19 (acute and convalescent) were obtained from the United States, Italy and Spain. T cells, B-cell-depleted T cells, or PBMCs provided the cDNA or gDNA that served as material.

In the original analysis: Nucleated cell counts were estimated from reference gene primer amplification. Clones were read by immunoSEQ multiplex PCR, and TCRdb kept only the in-frame ones, dropping some. V and J calls and clone size are copied from that table; D and trimming were computed from the DNA. The sample yields some 52,000 clones, around 84% seen once. With V trimmed by 9 bases and J by 7 bases, 11 bases remained unmatched. The CDR3 loop spans 13 amino acids. Germline V gene lookup returns CDR1 SGDLS and CDR2 YYNGEE. The sequence was collected from a man in his fifties with acute or convalescent COVID-19. The rearrangement uses TRBV9 and TRBJ2-5, with 8 bases fitting TRBD2. Sequenced input: peripheral blood. The CDR3 DNA sequence: TGTGCCACCGGGCGGACTAGCCTCGGGACCCAGTACTTC. Its protein is CATGRTSLGTQYF.